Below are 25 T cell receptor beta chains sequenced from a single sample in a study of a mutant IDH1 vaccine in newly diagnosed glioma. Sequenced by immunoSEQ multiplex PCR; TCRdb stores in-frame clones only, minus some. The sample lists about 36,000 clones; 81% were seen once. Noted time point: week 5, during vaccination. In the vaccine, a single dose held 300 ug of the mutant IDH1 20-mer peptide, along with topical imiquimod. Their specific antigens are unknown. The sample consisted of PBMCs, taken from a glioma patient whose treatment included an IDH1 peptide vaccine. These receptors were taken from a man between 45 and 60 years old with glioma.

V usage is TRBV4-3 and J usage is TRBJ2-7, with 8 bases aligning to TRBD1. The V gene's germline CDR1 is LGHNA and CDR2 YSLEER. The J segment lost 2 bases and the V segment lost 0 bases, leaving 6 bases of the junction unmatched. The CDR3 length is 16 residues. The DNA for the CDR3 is TGCGCCAGCAGCCAAGATTGGGACAGGACAGCCTACGAGCAGTACTTC. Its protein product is CASSQDWDRTAYEQYF.

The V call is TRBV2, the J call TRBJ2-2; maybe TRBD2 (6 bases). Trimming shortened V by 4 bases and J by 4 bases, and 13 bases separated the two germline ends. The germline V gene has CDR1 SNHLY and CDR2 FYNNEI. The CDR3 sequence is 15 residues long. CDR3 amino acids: CASSGRAQSTGELFF. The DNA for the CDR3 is TGTGCCAGCAGTGGGAGGGCACAGAGCACCGGGGAGCTGTTTTTT.

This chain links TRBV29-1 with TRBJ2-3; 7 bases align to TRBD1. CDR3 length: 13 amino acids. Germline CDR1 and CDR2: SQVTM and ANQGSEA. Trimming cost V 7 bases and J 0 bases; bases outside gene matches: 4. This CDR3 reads CSAGDRSTDTQYF. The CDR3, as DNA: TGCAGCGCTGGGGACAGAAGCACAGATACGCAGTATTTT.

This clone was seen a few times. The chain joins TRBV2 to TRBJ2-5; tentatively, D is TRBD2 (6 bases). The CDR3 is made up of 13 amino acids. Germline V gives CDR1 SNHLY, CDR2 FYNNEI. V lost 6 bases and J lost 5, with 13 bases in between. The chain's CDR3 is CASSFEGGETQYF. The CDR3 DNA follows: TGTGCCAGCAGCTTCGAGGGAGGCGAGACCCAGTACTTC. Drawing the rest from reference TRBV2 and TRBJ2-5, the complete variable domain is EPEVTQTPSHQVTQMGQEVILRCVPISNHLYFYWYRQILGQKVEFLVSFYNNEISEKSEIFDDQFSVERPDGSNFTLKIRSTKLEDSAMYFCASSFEGGETQYFGPGTRLLVL.

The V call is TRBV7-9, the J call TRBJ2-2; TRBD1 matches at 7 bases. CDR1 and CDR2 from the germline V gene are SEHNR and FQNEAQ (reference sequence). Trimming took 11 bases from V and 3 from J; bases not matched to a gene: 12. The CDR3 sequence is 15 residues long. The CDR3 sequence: CAGGTGALYTGELFF. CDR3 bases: TGTGCCGGGGGAACAGGGGCCTTGTACACCGGGGAGCTGTTTTTT.

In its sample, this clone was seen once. This CDR3 reads CASSSDGYSNQPQHF. As DNA, the CDR3 is TGTGCCAGCAGCTCGGACGGATATAGCAATCAGCCCCAGCATTTT. The V and J genes are TRBV7-2 and TRBJ1-5; no definite D call. V was shortened by 4 bases and J by 0 bases, with 10 bases between the two germline ends. Germline assignment: CDR1 SGHTA and CDR2 FQGNSA. The CDR3 has 15 residues.

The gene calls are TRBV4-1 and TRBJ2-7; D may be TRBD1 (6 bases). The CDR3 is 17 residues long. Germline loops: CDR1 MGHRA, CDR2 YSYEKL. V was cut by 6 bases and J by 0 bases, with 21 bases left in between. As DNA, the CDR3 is TGCGCCAGCAGTCGCGACGAGCGTGGGGGCAGCTCCTACGAGCAGTACTTC. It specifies CASSRDERGGSSYEQYF.

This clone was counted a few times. The CDR3 DNA is TGTGCCAGCAGTGCTGACGGGGGTTTGGGTCAGCCCCAGCATTTT. This encodes CASSADGGLGQPQHF. V usage is TRBV2 and J usage is TRBJ1-5, with a possible D match to TRBD1 (5 bases). The CDR3 covers 15 residues. V lost 4 bases and J 6 bases, leaving 16 bases between the germline ends. Germline V gene sequence: CDR1 SNHLY, CDR2 FYNNEI.

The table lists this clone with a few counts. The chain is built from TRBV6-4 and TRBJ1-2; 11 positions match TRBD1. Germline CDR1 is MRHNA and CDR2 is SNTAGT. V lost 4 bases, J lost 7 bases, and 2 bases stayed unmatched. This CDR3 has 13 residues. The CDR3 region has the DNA TGTGCCAGCAGTGCCGGGACAGGGGGTGGCTACACCTTC. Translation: CASSAGTGGGYTF.

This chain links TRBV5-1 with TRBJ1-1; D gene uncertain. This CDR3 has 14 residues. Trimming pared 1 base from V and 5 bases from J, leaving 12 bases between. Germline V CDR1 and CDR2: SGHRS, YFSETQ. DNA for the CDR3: TGCGCCAGCAGCTTGTCCGCGGGAGGGACTGAAGCTTTCTTT. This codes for CASSLSAGGTEAFF.

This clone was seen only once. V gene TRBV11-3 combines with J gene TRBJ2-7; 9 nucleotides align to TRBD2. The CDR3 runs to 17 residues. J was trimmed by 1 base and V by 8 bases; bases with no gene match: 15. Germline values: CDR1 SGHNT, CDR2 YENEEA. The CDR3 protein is CASSDFAGGPGSYEQYF. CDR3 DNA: TGTGCCAGCTCGGACTTCGCGGGGGGGCCTGGTTCCTACGAGCAGTACTTC.

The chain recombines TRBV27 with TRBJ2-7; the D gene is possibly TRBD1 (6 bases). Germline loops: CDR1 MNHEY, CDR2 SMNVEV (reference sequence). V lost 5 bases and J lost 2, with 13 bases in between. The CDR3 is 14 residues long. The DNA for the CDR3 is TGTGCCAGCAGTGCATACAGGGCGACCTACGAGCAGTACTTC. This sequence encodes CASSAYRATYEQYF.

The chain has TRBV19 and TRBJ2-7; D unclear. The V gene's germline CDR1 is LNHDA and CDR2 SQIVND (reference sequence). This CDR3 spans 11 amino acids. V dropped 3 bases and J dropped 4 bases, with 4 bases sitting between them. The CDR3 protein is CASSMGYEQYF. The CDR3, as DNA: TGTGCCAGTAGTATGGGATACGAGCAGTACTTC.

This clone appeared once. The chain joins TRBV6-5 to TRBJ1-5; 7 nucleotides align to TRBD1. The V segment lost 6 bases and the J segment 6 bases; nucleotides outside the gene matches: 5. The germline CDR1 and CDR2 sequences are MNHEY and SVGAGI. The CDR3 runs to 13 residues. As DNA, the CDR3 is TGTGCCAGCAGCGACAGGGTTGCTCAGCCCCAGCATTTT. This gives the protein CASSDRVAQPQHF.

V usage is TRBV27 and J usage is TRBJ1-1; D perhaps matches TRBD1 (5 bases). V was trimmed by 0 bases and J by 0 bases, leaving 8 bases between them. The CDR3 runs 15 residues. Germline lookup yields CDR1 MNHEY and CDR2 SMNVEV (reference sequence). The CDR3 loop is CASSLSRGLNTEAFF. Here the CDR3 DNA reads TGTGCCAGCAGTTTATCGCGGGGCCTGAACACTGAAGCTTTCTTT.

The CDR3 bases are TGTGCCAGCAGCTTAGATTCGTATGGCGGGGGGGCCCATACGCAGTATTTT. Amino acids: CASSLDSYGGGAHTQYF. The gene calls are TRBV11-2 and TRBJ2-3; TRBD2 aligns across 9 bases. This CDR3 has 17 amino acids. Germline V gene data show CDR1 as SGHAT and CDR2 as FQNNGV. Trimming removed 0 bases from V and 7 bases from J; junction bases left unmatched: 11.

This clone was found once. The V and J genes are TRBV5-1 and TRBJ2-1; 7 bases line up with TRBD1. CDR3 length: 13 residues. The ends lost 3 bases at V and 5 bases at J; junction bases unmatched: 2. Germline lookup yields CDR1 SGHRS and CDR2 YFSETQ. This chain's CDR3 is CASSSGTDNEQFF. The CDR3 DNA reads TGCGCCAGCAGCTCCGGGACAGACAATGAGCAGTTCTTC.

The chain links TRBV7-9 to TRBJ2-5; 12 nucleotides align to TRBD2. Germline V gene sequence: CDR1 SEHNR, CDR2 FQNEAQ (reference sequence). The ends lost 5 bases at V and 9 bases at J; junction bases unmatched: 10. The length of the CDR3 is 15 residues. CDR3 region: CASSPRLAGDPAQYF. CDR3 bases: TGTGCCAGCAGCCCCCGACTAGCGGGGGATCCTGCCCAGTACTTC.

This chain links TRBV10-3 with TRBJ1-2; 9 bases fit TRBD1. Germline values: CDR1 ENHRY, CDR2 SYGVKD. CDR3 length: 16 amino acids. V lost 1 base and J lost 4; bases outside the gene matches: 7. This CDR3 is CAISEFRTGEAYGYTF. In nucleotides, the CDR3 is TGTGCCATCAGTGAGTTTAGGACAGGGGAGGCCTATGGCTACACCTTC.

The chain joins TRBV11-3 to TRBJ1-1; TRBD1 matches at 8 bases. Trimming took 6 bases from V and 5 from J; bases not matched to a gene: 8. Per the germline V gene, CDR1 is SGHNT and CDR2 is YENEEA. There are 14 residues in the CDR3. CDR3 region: CASRPTGGRTEAFF. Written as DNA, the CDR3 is TGTGCCAGCAGACCAACAGGGGGAAGGACTGAAGCTTTCTTT.

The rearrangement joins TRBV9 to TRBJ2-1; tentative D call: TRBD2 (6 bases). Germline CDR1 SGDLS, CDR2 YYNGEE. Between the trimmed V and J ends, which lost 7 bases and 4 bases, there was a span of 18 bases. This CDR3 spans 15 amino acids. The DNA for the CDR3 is TGTGCCAGCGGGGACTCGGTTGGGGTTTACAATGAGCAGTTCTTC. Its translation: CASGDSVGVYNEQFF.

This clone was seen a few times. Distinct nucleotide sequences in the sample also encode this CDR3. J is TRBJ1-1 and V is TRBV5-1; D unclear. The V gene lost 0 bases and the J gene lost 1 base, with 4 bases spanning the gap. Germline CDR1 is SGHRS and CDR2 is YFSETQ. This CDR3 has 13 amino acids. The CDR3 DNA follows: TGCGCCAGCAGCTTGGGGGGGAACACTGAAGCTTTCTTT. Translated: CASSLGGNTEAFF.

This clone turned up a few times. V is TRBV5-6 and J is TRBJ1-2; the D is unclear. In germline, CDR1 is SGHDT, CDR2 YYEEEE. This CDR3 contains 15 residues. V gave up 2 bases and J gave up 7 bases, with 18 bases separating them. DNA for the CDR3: TGTGCCAGCAGCTTCAATTATCCAGAGGGAGGTGGCTACACCTTC. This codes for CASSFNYPEGGGYTF.

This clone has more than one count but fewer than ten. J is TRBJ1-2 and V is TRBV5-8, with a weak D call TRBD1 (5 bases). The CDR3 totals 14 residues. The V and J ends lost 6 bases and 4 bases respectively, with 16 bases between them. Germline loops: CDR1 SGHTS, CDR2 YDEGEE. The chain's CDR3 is CASIGQGLRYGYTF. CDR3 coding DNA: TGTGCCAGCATTGGGCAGGGTCTTCGCTATGGCTACACCTTC.

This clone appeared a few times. The CDR3 protein is CASSARALAQETQYF. CDR3 coding DNA: TGTGCCAGCAGTGCACGGGCACTGGCCCAAGAGACCCAGTACTTC. V gene TRBV2 combines with J gene TRBJ2-5; no reliable D call. CDR1 is SNHLY and CDR2 is FYNNEI in the germline V gene. The V and J ends lost 4 bases and 1 base respectively, with 13 bases between them. The CDR3 has 15 residues.